This T cell receptor beta chain was profiled in a study of blood T cells in healthy people across ages. A second PCR, run for roughly 7 to 12 cycles, used a sample-barcoded 5' primer plus a J-beta primer mix. TCRdb re-analysed the 5' RACE reads in MiXCR, keeping a single row per CDR3 protein. The sample includes approximately 1,000,000 distinct CDR3 sequences, 30% to 40% seen only once; the top ten take around 13%. V was shortened by 2 bases and J by 0 bases, with 9 bases between the two germline ends. CDR1 is SGDLS and CDR2 is YYNGEE in the germline V gene. The CDR3 consists of 15 residues. Isolation per sample recovered at least 6 million PBMCs.

Sequencing was done on a sample of blood. This receptor was taken from a man aged 18 to 30 in good health. The chain couples TRBV9 to TRBJ2-4, with D uncertain. This CDR3 reads CASSVDQLAKNIQYF. The CDR3 region has the DNA TGTGCCAGCAGCGTCGACCAGTTAGCCAAAAACATTCAGTACTTC.